What follows describes a single T cell receptor beta chain. Its target is unknown. CDR1 is MNHEY and CDR2 is SMNVEV in the germline V gene (reference sequence). Trimming removed 2 bases at V and 8 bases at J, with 16 bases between. The CDR3 sequence is 15 residues long. The data were taken from a study of cytomegalovirus exposure and HLA in healthy donors. Study-wide findings and caveats: Reports showed the classifier diagnosing cytomegalovirus status with high specificity and sensitivity.

Sequencing used immunoSEQ multiplex PCR; TCRdb keeps in-frame clones, though not all of them. The table includes around 49,000 clones, about 91% detected once. Input material: PBMCs. The TCR was taken from a man aged 18 to 29 in good health and CMV-seronegative. The rearrangement joins TRBV27 to TRBJ2-1; possible D gene TRBD2, 5 bases. The CDR3 coding sequence is TGTGCCAGCAGTTTAGTTTTCCGGGGTCCCGATGAGCAGTTCTTC. It codes for CASSLVFRGPDEQFF.